The subject of this entry is one T cell receptor beta chain. Its antigen is undetermined. With 3 bases clipped from V and 0 bases from J, the junction kept 10 bases outside the gene matches. The V gene's germline CDR1 is DFQATT and CDR2 SNEGSKA (reference sequence). This CDR3 has 18 amino acids. The sample belongs to a study of blood T cells in healthy people across ages. On the study more broadly: Per every two T cells, about one barcoded beta molecule was captured by template switching.

Primed by a sample-barcoded 5' primer and a J-beta primer mix, a second PCR proceeded for roughly 7 to 12 cycles. Each of the samples gave a minimum of 3 million paired-end reads that contained CDR3. From the 5' RACE reads, TCRdb called clonotypes with MiXCR, one entry per CDR3 protein. This sample has 600,000 or so distinct CDR3 sequences, with around 50% found just once. Overall study findings and caveats: Higher diversity, along with more naive CD4+ cells, distinguished long-lived donors from aged donors. The fall in TCR beta diversity per million T cells was roughly linear with age.

The V and J genes are TRBV20-1 and TRBJ2-3, with TRBD2 identical over 12 bases. Sequencing was carried out using blood. The sequence came from a man at least 80 years old in good health. The CDR3 protein is CSASRPGLAGSSTDTQYF. In DNA, the CDR3 is TGCAGTGCTAGTAGACCGGGACTAGCGGGCTCTAGCACAGATACGCAGTATTTT.